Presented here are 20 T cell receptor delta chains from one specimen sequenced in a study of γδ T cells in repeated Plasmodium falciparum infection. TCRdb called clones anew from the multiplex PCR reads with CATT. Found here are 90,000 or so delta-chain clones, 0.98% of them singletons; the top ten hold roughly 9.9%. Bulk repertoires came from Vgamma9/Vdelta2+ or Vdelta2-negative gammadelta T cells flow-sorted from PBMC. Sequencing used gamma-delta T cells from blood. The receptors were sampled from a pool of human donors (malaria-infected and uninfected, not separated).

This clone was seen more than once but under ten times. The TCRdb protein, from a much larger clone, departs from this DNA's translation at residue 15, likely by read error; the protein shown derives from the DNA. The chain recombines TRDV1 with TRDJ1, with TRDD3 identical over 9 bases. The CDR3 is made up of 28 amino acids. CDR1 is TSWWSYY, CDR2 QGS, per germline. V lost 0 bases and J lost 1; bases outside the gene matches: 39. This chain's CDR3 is CALGELGGRVFFRAPYELGDFRTDKLIF. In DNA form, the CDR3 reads TGTGCTCTTGGGGAACTAGGGGGTCGGGTCTTCTTTCGGGCTCCCTACGAGCTGGGGGATTTTCGCACCGATAAACTCATCTTT.

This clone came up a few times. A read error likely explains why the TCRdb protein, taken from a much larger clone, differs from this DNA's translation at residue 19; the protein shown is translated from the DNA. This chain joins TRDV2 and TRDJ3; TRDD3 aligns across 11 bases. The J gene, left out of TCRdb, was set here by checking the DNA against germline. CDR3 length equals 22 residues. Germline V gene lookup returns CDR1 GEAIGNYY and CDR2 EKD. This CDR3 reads CACDRVLGDMGPRSWDTRRMFF. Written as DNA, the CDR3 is TGTGCCTGTGACCGAGTACTGGGGGATATGGGCCCCAGGTCCTGGGACACCCGACGGATGTTTTTC.

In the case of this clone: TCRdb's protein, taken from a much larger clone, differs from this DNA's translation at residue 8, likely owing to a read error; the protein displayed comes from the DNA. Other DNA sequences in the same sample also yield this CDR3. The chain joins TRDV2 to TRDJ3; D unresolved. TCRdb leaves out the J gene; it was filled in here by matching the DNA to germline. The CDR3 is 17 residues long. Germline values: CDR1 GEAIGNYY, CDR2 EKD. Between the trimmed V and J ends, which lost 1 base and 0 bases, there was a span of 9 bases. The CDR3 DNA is TGTGCCTGTGACACTCCTGAGGGCTCCTGGGACACCCGACAGATGTTTTTC. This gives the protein CACDTPEGSWDTRQMFF.

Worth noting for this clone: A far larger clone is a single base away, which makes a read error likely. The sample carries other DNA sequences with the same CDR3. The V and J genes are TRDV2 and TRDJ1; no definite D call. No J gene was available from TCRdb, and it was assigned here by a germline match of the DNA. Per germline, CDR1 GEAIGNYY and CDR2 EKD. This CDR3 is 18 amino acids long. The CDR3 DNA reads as TGTGCCTGTGACACTTTGCACGCGCGGAGTGAGTACACTGATAAACTCATCTTT. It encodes CACDTLHARSEYTDKLIF.

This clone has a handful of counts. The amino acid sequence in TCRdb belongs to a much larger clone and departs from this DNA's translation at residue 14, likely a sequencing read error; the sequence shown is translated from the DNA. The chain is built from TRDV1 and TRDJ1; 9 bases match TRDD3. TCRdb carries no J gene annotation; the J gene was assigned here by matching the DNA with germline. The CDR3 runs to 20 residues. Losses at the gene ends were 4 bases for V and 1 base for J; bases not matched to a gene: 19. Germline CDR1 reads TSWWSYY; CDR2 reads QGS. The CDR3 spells CALGAPQRLGDCPGTDKLIF. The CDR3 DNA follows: TGTGCTCTTGGGGCCCCTCAACGTCTGGGGGATTGCCCGGGCACCGATAAACTCATCTTT.

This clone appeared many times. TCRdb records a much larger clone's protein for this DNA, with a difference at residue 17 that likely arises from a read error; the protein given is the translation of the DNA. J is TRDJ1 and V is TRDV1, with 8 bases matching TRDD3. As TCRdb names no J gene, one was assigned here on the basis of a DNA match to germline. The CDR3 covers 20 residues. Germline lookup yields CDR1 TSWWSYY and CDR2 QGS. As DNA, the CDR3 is TGTGCTCTTGGGGAACCATGTCAGGAGGGGGATATAGAATCGCCCGATAGACTCATCTTT. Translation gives CALGEPCQEGDIESPDRLIF.

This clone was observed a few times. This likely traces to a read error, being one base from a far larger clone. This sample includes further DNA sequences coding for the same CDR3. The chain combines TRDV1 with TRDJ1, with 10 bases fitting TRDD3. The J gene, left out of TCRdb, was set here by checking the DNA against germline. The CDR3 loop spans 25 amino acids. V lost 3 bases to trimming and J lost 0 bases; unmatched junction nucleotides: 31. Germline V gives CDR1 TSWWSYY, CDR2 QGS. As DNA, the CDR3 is TGTGCTCTTGGGGACCACTGGCCTTCCAGACGCAACTCTGGGGGATATAAGTGGTACACCGATAAACTCATCTTT. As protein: CALGDHWPSRRNSGGYKWYTDKLIF.

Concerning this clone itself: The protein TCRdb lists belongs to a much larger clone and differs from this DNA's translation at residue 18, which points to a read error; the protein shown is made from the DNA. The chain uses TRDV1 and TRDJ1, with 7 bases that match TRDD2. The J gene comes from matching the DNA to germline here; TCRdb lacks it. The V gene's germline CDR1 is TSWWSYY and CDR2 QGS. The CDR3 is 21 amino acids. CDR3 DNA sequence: TGTGCTCTTGGGGAACCAGCCTTCCTGGCCGGCTGGGACCATTTCGGCGATAGACTCATCTTT. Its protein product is CALGEPAFLAGWDHFGDRLIF.

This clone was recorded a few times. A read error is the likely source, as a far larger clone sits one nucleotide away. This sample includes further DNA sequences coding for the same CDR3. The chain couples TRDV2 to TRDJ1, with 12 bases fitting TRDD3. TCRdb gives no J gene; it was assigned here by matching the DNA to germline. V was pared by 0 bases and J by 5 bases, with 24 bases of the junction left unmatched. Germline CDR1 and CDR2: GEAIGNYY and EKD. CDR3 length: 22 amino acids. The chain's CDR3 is CACDTVSGGYEKNLGQRDKLIF. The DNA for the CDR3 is TGTGCCTGTGACACCGTTTCTGGGGGATACGAGAAAAACTTAGGCCAACGAGATAAACTCATCTTT.

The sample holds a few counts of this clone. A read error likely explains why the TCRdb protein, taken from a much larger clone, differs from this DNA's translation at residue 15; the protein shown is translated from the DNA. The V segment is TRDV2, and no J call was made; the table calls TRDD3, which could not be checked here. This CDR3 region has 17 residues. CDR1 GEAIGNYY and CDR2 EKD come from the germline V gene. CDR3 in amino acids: CACDNLLGDGITAQHFF. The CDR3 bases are TGTGCCTGTGACAACCTACTGGGGGATGGGATTACAGCACAACACTTCTTT.

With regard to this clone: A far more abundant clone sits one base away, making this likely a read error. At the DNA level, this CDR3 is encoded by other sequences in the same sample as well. CDR3 nucleotides: TGTGCCTGTGACCCCGTGCTGGGGGATAAACTCTCCACCGATAAACTCATCTTT. This translates into CACDPVLGDKLSTDKLIF. The rearrangement uses TRDV2 and TRDJ1, with 10 bases lining up with TRDD3. Because TCRdb records no J gene, it was assigned here through a match of the DNA to germline. The CDR3 sequence is 18 residues long. J lost 1 base, V lost 3 bases, and 13 bases had no gene match. Germline assignment: CDR1 GEAIGNYY and CDR2 EKD.

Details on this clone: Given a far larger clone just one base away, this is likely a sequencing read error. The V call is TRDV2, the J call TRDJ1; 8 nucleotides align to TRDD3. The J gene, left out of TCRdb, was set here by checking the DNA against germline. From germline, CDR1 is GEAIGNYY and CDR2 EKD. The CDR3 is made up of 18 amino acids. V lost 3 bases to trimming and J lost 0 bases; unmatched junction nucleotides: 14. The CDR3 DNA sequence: TGTGCCTGTGACTCCACCGGGGTGACTGGGGGGTACACCGATAAACTCATCTTT. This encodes CACDSTGVTGGYTDKLIF.

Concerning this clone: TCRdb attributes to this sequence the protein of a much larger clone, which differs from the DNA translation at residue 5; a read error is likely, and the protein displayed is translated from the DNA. CDR3 in amino acids: CALGARLPFGTDKLIF. The CDR3 DNA reads TGTGCTCTTGGGGCTCGACTGCCGTTTGGGACCGATAAACTCATCTTT. V and J are TRDV1 and TRDJ1; D remains ambiguous. Here the J gene came from matching the DNA to germline, since TCRdb omits it. This CDR3 comprises 16 residues. Trimming removed 4 bases from V and 2 bases from J, with 17 bases in between. The germline gives CDR1 TSWWSYY, CDR2 QGS.

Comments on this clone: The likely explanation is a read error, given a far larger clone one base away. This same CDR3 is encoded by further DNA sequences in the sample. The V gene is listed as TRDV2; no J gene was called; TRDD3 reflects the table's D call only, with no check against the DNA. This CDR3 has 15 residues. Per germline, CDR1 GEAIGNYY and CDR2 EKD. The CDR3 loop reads CACVELGDREDKLIF. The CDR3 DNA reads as TGTGCCTGTGTCGAACTGGGGGATCGGGAGGATAAACTTATCTTT.

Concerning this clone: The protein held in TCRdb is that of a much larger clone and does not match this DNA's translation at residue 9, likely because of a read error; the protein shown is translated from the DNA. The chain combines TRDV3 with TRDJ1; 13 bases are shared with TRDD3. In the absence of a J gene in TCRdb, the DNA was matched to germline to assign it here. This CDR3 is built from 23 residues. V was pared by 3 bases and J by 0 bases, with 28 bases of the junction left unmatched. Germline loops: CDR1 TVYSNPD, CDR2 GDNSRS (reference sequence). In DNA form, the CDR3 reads TGTGCCTTCCCCACCGGGTTCCCGAAGCCCCACTGGGGGATACGCTCGTACACCGATAAACTCATCTTT. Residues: CAFPTGFPKPHWGIRSYTDKLIF.

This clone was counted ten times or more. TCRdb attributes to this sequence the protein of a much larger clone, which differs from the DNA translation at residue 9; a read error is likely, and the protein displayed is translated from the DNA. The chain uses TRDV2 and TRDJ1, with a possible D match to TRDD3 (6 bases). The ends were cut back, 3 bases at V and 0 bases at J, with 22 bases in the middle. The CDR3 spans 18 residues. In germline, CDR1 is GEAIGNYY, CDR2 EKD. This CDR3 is CACDQNGPAGVDTDKLIF. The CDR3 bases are TGTGCCTGTGACCAAAATGGCCCAGCTGGGGTGGACACCGATAAACTCATCTTT.

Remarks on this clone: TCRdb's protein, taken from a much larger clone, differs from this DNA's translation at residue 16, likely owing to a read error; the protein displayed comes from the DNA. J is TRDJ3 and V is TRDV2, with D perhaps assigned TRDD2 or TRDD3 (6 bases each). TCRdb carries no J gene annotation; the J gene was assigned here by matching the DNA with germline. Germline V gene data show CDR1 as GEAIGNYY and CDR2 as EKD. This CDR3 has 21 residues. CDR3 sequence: CACDTVSPSRGFSWDARQMFF. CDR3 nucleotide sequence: TGTGCCTGTGACACCGTTTCCCCTTCCCGGGGATTCTCCTGGGACGCCCGACAGATGTTTTTC.

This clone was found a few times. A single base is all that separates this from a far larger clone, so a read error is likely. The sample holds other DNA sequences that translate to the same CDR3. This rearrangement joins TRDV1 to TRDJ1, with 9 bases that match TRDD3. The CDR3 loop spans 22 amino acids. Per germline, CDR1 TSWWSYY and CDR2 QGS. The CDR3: CALGERLILRLLGDEYTDKLIF. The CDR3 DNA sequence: TGTGCTCTTGGGGAACGTTTAATCCTACGTCTTCTGGGGGATGAGTACACCGATAAACTAATCTTT.

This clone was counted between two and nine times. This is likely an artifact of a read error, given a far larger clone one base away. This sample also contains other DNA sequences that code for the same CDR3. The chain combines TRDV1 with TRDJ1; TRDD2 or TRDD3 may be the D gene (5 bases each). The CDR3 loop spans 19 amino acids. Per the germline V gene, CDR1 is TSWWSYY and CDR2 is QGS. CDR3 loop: CALGELGIPTELGRSKLIF. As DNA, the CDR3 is TGTGCCCTTGGGGAACTCGGGATCCCTACCGAATTAGGAAGGAGTAAACTCATCTTT.

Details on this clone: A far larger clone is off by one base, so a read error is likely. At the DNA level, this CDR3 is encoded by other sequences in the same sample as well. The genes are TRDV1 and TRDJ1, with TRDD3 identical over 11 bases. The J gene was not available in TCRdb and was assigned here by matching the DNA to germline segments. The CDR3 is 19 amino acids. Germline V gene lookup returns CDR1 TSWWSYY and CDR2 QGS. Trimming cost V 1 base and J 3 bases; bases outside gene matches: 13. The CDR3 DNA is TGTGCTCTTGGGGAACACACATCCCTCTGGGGGATACACGCCGATAAACTCATCTTT. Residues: CALGEHTSLWGIHADKLIF.